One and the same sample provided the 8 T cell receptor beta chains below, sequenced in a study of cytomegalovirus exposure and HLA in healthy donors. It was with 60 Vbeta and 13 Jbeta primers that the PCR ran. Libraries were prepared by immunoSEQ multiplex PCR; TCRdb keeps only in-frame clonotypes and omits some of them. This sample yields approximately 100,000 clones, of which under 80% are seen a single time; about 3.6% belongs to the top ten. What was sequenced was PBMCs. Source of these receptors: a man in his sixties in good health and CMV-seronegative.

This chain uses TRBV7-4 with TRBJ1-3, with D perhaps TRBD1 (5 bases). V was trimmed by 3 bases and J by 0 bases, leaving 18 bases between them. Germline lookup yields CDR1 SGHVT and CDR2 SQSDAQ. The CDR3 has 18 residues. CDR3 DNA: TGTGCCAGCAGCTTCAGGAGGGGTGACTCGAGCTCTGGAAACACCATATATTTT. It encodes CASSFRRGDSSSGNTIYF.

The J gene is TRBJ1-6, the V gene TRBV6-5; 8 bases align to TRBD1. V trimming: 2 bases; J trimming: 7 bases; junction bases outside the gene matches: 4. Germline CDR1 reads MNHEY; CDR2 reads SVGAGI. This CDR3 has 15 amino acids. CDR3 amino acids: CASSYDRGENSPLHF. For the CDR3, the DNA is TGTGCCAGCAGTTACGACAGGGGAGAGAATTCACCCCTCCACTTT.

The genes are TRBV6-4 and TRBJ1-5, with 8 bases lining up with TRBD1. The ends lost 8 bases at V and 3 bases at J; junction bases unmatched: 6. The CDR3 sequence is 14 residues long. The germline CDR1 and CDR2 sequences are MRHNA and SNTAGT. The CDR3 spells CASEDRVLNQPQHF. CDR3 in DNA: TGTGCCAGCGAGGACAGGGTTCTCAATCAGCCCCAGCATTTT.

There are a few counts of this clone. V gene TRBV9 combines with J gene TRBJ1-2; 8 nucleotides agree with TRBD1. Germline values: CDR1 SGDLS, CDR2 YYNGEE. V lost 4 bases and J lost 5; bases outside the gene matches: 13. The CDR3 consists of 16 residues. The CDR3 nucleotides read TGTGCCAGCAGCACATCCCGGACAGGGCGGCCATATGGCTACACCTTC. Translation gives CASSTSRTGRPYGYTF. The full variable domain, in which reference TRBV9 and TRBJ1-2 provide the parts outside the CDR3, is DSGVTQTPKHLITATGQRVTLRCSPRSGDLSVYWYQQSLDQGLQFLIQYYNGEERAKGNILERFSAQQFPDLHSELNLSSLELGDSALYFCASSTSRTGRPYGYTFGSGTRLTVV.

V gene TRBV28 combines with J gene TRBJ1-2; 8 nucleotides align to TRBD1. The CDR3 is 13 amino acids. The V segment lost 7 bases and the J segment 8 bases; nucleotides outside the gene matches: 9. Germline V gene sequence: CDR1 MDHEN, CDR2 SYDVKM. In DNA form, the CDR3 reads TGTGCCAGCACCACCCCCACAGGGGGAGGCTACACCTTC. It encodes CASTTPTGGGYTF.

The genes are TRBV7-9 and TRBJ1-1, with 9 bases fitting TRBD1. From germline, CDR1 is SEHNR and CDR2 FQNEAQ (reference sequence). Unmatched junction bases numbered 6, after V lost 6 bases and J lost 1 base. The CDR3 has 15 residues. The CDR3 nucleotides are TGTGCCAGCAGTCCCGCACAGGGGGCGAACACTGAAGCTTTCTTT. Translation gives CASSPAQGANTEAFF.

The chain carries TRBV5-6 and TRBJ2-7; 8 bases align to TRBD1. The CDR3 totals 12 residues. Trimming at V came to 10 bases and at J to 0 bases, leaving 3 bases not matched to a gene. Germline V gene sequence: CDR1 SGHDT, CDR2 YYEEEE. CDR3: CASGQGSYEQYV. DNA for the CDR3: TGTGCCTCCGGACAGGGCTCCTACGAGCAGTACGTC.

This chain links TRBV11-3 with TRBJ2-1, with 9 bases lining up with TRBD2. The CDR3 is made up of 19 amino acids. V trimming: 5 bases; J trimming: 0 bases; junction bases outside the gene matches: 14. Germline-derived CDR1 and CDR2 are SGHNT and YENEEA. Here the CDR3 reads CASSISGGSTGSSYNEQFF. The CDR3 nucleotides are TGTGCCAGCAGCATTAGCGGGGGCTCTACCGGTAGCTCCTACAATGAGCAGTTCTTC.